This is a list of T cell receptor beta chains from one sample in a study of shared clonotypes between healthy human individuals. TCRdb's copy holds only in-frame clones and misses some; the assay was immunoSEQ multiplex PCR. Of millions of clones listed, approximately 90% are singletons. The sample taken for sequencing was naive CD4+ T cells sorted from blood. All receptors derive from a man aged 18 to 30 in good health. CDR3s include the opening cysteine and the closing phenylalanine or tryptophan. D genes are given only for firm matches. Clone size, where shown, is once, few, many, or a class for clones that have expanded.

abundance	v_gene	d_gene	j_gene	CDR3aa	CDR3nt
.	TRBV7-8	TRBD2	TRBJ2-5	CASSSLAGGREETQYF	TGTGCCAGCAGCTCCCTAGCGGGGGGTCGAGAAGAGACCCAGTACTTC
.	TRBV7-9	TRBD2	TRBJ2-2	CASSLGGLAGGPNTGELFF	TGTGCCAGCAGCTTAGGTGGACTAGCGGGAGGACCTAACACCGGGGAGCTGTTTTTT
.	TRBV27	TRBD2	TRBJ2-5	CATRGLAGQETQYF	TGTGCCACCCGGGGACTAGCGGGGCAAGAGACCCAGTACTTC
few	TRBV5-1	.	TRBJ2-2	CATQGFLGTGELFF	TGCGCCACCCAGGGGTTTCTCGGCACCGGGGAGCTGTTTTTT
.	TRBV11-2	.	TRBJ2-7	CASSSLAHYEQYF	TGTGCCAGCAGCTCTCTTGCCCATTACGAGCAGTACTTC
.	TRBV21-1	.	TRBJ1-6	CASSTGQGNISYNSPLHF	TGTGCCAGCAGCACTGGACAGGGGAATATTTCCTATAATTCACCCCTCCACTTT
.	TRBV6-6	.	TRBJ1-1	CASTRGEFTEAFF	TGTGCCAGCACTCGGGGGGAGTTCACTGAAGCTTTCTTT
once	TRBV6-1	TRBD2	TRBJ2-3	CASSEARGGPAPDTQYF	TGTGCCAGCAGTGAAGCGCGGGGGGGGCCGGCCCCAGATACGCAGTATTTT
.	TRBV6-5	.	TRBJ1-1	CASRVDSTNTEAFF	TGTGCCAGCAGGGTCGACAGCACCAACACTGAAGCTTTCTTT
once	TRBV9	TRBD1	TRBJ1-1	CASSVSDRARDTEAFF	TGTGCCAGCAGCGTCTCGGACAGGGCGAGGGACACTGAAGCTTTCTTT
.	TRBV11-2	TRBD2	TRBJ2-5	CASSHSGGVETQYF	TGTGCCAGCAGCCATAGCGGGGGGGTGGAGACCCAGTACTTC
.	TRBV13	.	TRBJ2-7	CASSLANYEQYF	TGTGCCAGCAGCTTAGCGAACTACGAGCAGTACTTC
.	TRBV29-1	.	TRBJ2-7	CSVRTGVLSGTYEQYF	TGCAGCGTCAGGACAGGGGTGCTTAGCGGGACCTACGAGCAGTACTTC
.	TRBV5-1	.	TRBJ1-1	CASSPTGAGGAFF	TGCGCCAGCAGCCCCACGGGGGCTGGTGGAGCTTTCTTT
.	TRBV9	.	TRBJ2-7	CASSVVPGGASYEQYF	TGTGCCAGCAGCGTAGTACCCGGAGGGGCCTCCTACGAGCAGTACTTC
.	TRBV15	.	TRBJ1-4	CATSRDLRGSNEKLFF	TGTGCCACCAGCAGAGATTTGAGGGGGTCTAATGAAAAACTGTTTTTT
few	TRBV29-1	.	TRBJ2-2	CSVERLGELFF	TGCAGCGTTGAACGCCTCGGGGAGCTGTTTTTT
.	TRBV28	TRBD1	TRBJ2-7	CASRGPGQGAGEQYF	TGTGCCAGCAGGGGACCGGGACAGGGGGCTGGGGAGCAGTACTTC
.	TRBV7-9	.	TRBJ2-7	CASGKTESYEQYF	TGTGCCAGCGGAAAGACAGAGTCCTACGAGCAGTACTTC
.	TRBV19	TRBD2	TRBJ2-2	CASRLAVSNTGELFF	TGTGCCAGTAGACTAGCGGTTAGTAACACCGGGGAGCTGTTTTTT
.	TRBV7-2	.	TRBJ2-5	CASSPIALSPETQYF	TGTGCCAGCAGCCCTATCGCCCTTTCCCCAGAGACCCAGTACTTC
.	TRBV18	.	TRBJ1-1	CASSTGFGSEAFF	TGTGCCAGCTCGACGGGGTTTGGCTCTGAAGCTTTCTTT
.	TRBV27	.	TRBJ1-3	CASRPLAGNTIYF	TGTGCCAGCAGACCCTTAGCTGGAAACACCATATATTTT
.	TRBV5-6	TRBD1	TRBJ1-2	CASSSQRGGEADGYTF	TGTGCCAGCAGCTCCCAGAGAGGGGGCGAGGCCGACGGCTACACCTTC
.	TRBV10-2	.	TRBJ1-3	CASSQSRNTIYF	TGCGCCAGCAGTCAGTCCCGAAACACCATATATTTT
.	TRBV30	TRBD2	TRBJ2-5	CAFDKGASGGRETQYF	TGTGCCTTCGACAAGGGGGCTAGCGGGGGTCGGGAGACCCAGTACTTC
once	TRBV5-4	TRBD2	TRBJ2-1	CASRALSGVKYNEQFF	TGTGCCAGCAGGGCCCTTAGCGGGGTAAAATACAATGAGCAGTTCTTC
few	TRBV2	.	TRBJ1-1	CASRNDGNTEAFF	TGTGCCAGCAGAAATGACGGAAACACTGAAGCTTTCTTT
few	TRBV2	TRBD1	TRBJ1-4	CASSVDRGRGEKLFF	TGTGCCAGCAGTGTGGACAGGGGAAGAGGGGAAAAACTGTTTTTT
few	TRBV2	.	TRBJ1-5	CASCALGANQPQHF	TGTGCCAGCTGCGCCTTGGGGGCCAATCAGCCCCAGCATTTT
.	TRBV9	.	TRBJ2-5	CASSNRVGETQYF	TGTGCCAGCAGCAACAGGGTTGGGGAGACCCAGTACTTC
.	TRBV5-1	TRBD2	TRBJ2-5	CASSRRTSDLETQYF	TGCGCCAGCAGTCGCCGGACTAGCGACTTAGAGACCCAGTACTTC
.	TRBV5-1	TRBD2	TRBJ2-5	CASTLAGVETQYF	TGCGCCAGCACTCTAGCGGGGGTAGAGACCCAGTACTTC
.	TRBV9	.	TRBJ1-1	CASSVEGGAYEAFF	TGTGCCAGCAGCGTAGAGGGAGGGGCCTATGAAGCTTTCTTT
.	TRBV30	.	TRBJ1-3	CAASRAGNTIYF	TGTGCCGCGTCCAGGGCTGGAAACACCATATATTTT
.	TRBV6-6	TRBD1	TRBJ1-2	CASSPGQLYYGYTF	TGTGCCAGCAGTCCGGGACAGTTGTACTATGGCTACACCTTC
.	TRBV18	TRBD1	TRBJ2-5	CASSPLQGSLKTQYF	TGTGCCAGCTCACCCTTACAGGGGAGCCTGAAGACCCAGTACTTC
.	TRBV7-2	TRBD1	TRBJ2-2	CASRDRGPTGELFF	TGTGCCAGCAGGGACAGGGGACCCACCGGGGAGCTGTTTTTT
few	TRBV30	.	TRBJ1-5	CAWSGRGDQPQHF	TGTGCCTGGAGCGGGCGGGGGGATCAGCCCCAGCATTTT
.	TRBV7-2	.	TRBJ2-5	CASSLGTSLKTQYF	TGTGCCAGCAGCTTAGGGACATCCCTGAAGACCCAGTACTTC
.	TRBV29-1	.	TRBJ2-7	CSVGDSYEQYF	TGCAGCGTTGGTGACAGCTACGAGCAGTACTTC
.	TRBV7-2	.	TRBJ1-5	CASSPRPANQPQHF	TGTGCCAGCAGCCCCCGGCCAGCTAATCAGCCCCAGCATTTT
few	TRBV10-1	.	TRBJ2-7	CASSESGRGDEQYF	TGCGCCAGCAGTGAGTCAGGCAGGGGGGACGAGCAGTACTTC
.	TRBV28	.	TRBJ1-2	CASSPPERANYGYTF	TGTGCCAGCAGCCCACCAGAACGTGCTAACTATGGCTACACCTTC
.	TRBV29-1	TRBD1	TRBJ1-5	CSVDGTGFVGNQPQHF	TGCAGCGTTGACGGGACAGGGTTCGTGGGCAATCAGCCCCAGCATTTT
once	TRBV10-3	.	TRBJ1-2	CAISESGRIIDTF	TGTGCCATCAGTGAGTCGGGACGGATTATAGACACCTTC
once	TRBV5-1	TRBD1	TRBJ2-1	CASSWETGNNEQFF	TGCGCCAGCAGCTGGGAGACAGGGAACAATGAGCAGTTCTTC